This T cell receptor (beta chain) was identified in a study of shared clonotypes between healthy human individuals. Study overall: Donors consisted of a couple of women and a few men between 18 and 49.

Study outcomes and limitations: Deeper or shallower sequencing was expected to change how clonotypes are shared among donors.

Caucasian adults residing in Nashville, Tennessee made up all the donors. PCR replicates from unsorted PBMC used roughly 300 ng DNA, and this amount was around 28,000 T cell genomes. The assay was immunoSEQ multiplex PCR, and TCRdb's table has in-frame clones only and misses some. The table records about 490,000 clones, about 72% of them present only once. Germline CDR1 MDHEN, CDR2 SYDVKM. The CDR3 runs 16 residues. The junction had 10 bases not matched to a gene; V was cut back by 8 bases and J by 3 bases. Points on this clone: Antigen unknown.

The sample was PBMCs. The TCR originated in a woman between 35 and 50 years old in good health. Some clones in this sample may be carry-over from other donors' samples. V usage is TRBV28 and J usage is TRBJ2-1, with TRBD2 matching over 10 bases. In DNA, the CDR3 is TGTGCCAGCTGGGCTAGCGGGAGAAGCGGCTACAATGAGCAGTTCTTC. Its protein is CASWASGRSGYNEQFF.